The rows below give T cell receptor beta chains drawn from one sample of a study of blood T cell repertoires in COVID-19. Profiled with immunoSEQ multiplex PCR; TCRdb holds only in-frame clones, not every one. Seen here are around 260,000 clones, about four fifths observed once, and the top ten hold 8% to 9.5%. The sample was peripheral blood. The receptors originated from a woman aged 45 to 65 who had recovered from COVID-19. The CDR3 runs from the conserved cysteine through the conserved F or W. D genes are given only for firm matches. Not every row has a clone size; where given, it reads once, few, many or a size class.

clone_size	j_call	v_call	d_call	cdr3_aa	cdr3_nt
.	TRBJ1-2	TRBV28	.	CASSRVSVYGYTF	TGTGCCAGCAGCAGGGTTTCGGTCTATGGCTACACCTTC
.	TRBJ2-7	TRBV6-2/TRBV6-3	TRBD1	CASSLPGQGPPSYEQYF	TGTGCCAGCAGTCTACCGGGACAGGGCCCCCCCTCCTACGAGCAGTACTTC
.	TRBJ1-2	TRBV29-1	TRBD1	CSVEGGWGQSPYGYTF	TGCAGCGTTGAAGGGGGGTGGGGACAGAGCCCCTATGGCTACACCTTC
.	TRBJ2-5	TRBV18	TRBD1	CASSPSQGVGETQYF	TGTGCCAGCTCACCCTCACAGGGGGTTGGAGAGACCCAGTACTTC
.	TRBJ2-2	TRBV7-9	TRBD1	CASSSYRGYTGELFF	TGTGCCAGCAGCTCATACAGGGGTTACACCGGGGAGCTGTTTTTT
.	TRBJ2-5	TRBV7-8	.	CASSLARQLQETQYF	TGTGCCAGCAGCTTAGCGAGGCAGCTCCAAGAGACCCAGTACTTC
.	TRBJ1-1	TRBV7-3	.	CASSFQGGSEAFF	TGTGCCAGCAGCTTCCAGGGTGGGTCTGAAGCTTTCTTT
.	TRBJ2-5	TRBV4-2	.	CASSPSGGETQYF	TGTGCCAGCAGCCCCAGCGGCGGAGAGACCCAGTACTTC
once	TRBJ1-2	TRBV7-2	.	CASSPRAGGYTF	TGTGCCAGCAGCCCCCGGGCAGGGGGCTACACCTTC
.	TRBJ1-6	TRBV12-3/TRBV12-4	.	CASREGYSPLHF	TGTGCCAGCCGAGAGGGTTATTCACCCCTCCACTTT
.	TRBJ2-7	TRBV30	.	CAWMSSALRQYF	TGTGCCTGGATGTCTAGCGCTCTTAGGCAGTACTTC
.	TRBJ1-1	TRBV7-8	.	CASSAGGGGTEAFF	TGTGCCAGCAGCGCCGGCGGGGGTGGAACTGAAGCTTTCTTT
.	TRBJ2-1	TRBV9	TRBD2	CASSGPSGRFVNEQFF	TGTGCCAGCAGCGGCCCCAGCGGGAGGTTTGTGAATGAGCAGTTCTTC
.	TRBJ2-1	TRBV7-8	.	CASSSDYAAYNEQFF	TGTGCCAGCAGCTCGGACTATGCCGCCTACAATGAGCAGTTCTTC
.	TRBJ1-4	TRBV7-3	.	CASSRTGLRGKRVNEKLFF	TGTGCCAGCAGCCGCACAGGGCTGAGAGGGAAGAGAGTTAATGAAAAACTGTTTTTT
.	TRBJ2-2	TRBV5-4	.	CASSSKMGTGPTGELFF	TGTGCCAGCAGTTCTAAAATGGGGACTGGTCCCACCGGGGAGCTGTTTTTT
.	TRBJ2-1	TRBV5-1	TRBD2	CASSLQGTSGGLSSYNEQFF	TGCGCCAGCAGCCTTCAAGGGACTAGCGGGGGGCTCAGCTCCTACAATGAGCAGTTCTTC
.	TRBJ2-7	TRBV27	.	CASSRVFEKKPYEQYF	TGTGCCAGCAGTCGAGTTTTTGAGAAAAAACCCTACGAGCAGTACTTC
many	TRBJ2-3	TRBV9	TRBD1	CASSVGDGTGTSTDTQYF	TGTGCCAGCAGCGTAGGGGACGGGACAGGGACTAGCACAGATACGCAGTATTTT
.	TRBJ2-5	TRBV5-1	TRBD1	CASRQGGQGASDTQYF	TGCGCCAGCAGGCAAGGGGGACAGGGGGCTAGTGACACCCAGTACTTC
.	TRBJ2-7	TRBV5-4	TRBD2	CASSSRLAGGPLHEQYF	TGTGCCAGCAGCTCCAGACTAGCGGGAGGGCCACTGCACGAGCAGTACTTC
.	TRBJ2-7	TRBV18	TRBD1	CASSPPGTASYEQYF	TGTGCCAGCTCACCACCCGGGACAGCCTCCTACGAGCAGTACTTC
.	TRBJ1-4	TRBV12-3/TRBV12-4	TRBD1	CASSLGSRGRLFF	TGTGCCAGCAGTTTAGGGTCCAGGGGGAGGCTGTTTTTT
few	TRBJ2-7	TRBV27	.	CASSPQVSSYEQYF	TGTGCCAGCAGTCCACAGGTTAGCTCCTACGAGCAGTACTTC
.	TRBJ2-5	TRBV4-3	.	CASSQDLGSGPLGAQYF	TGCGCCAGCAGCCAAGATCTGGGTAGCGGCCCTCTCGGGGCCCAGTACTTC
.	TRBJ1-3	TRBV6-6	.	CASSYSGGAGNTIYF	TGTGCCAGCAGTTACTCTGGAGGTGCTGGAAACACCATATATTTT
.	TRBJ2-1	TRBV18	TRBD2	CASSPYSGTSGRMSYNEQFF	TGTGCCAGCTCACCATACTCCGGGACTAGCGGGAGGATGTCCTACAATGAGCAGTTCTTC
.	TRBJ1-2	TRBV12-3/TRBV12-4	TRBD1	CASTIGTDHGYTF	TGTGCCAGCACCATAGGGACAGATCATGGCTACACCTTC
.	TRBJ1-1	TRBV2	.	CASSEAPSRIEAFF	TGTGCCAGCAGTGAAGCCCCCTCGCGTATTGAAGCTTTCTTT
.	TRBJ1-3	TRBV6-6	TRBD1	CASSDQGARSTIYF	TGTGCCAGCAGTGACCAGGGGGCGCGTAGCACCATATATTTT
.	TRBJ1-4	TRBV7-3	TRBD1	CASSLNRGEKLFF	TGTGCCAGCAGCCTCAACAGGGGTGAAAAACTGTTTTTT
.	TRBJ2-7	TRBV19	TRBD1	CASSPGPQGAGEQYF	TGTGCCAGCAGTCCCGGGCCACAGGGGGCTGGGGAGCAGTACTTC
.	TRBJ2-2	TRBV5-4	TRBD2	CASSIGTSGGPTTGELFF	TGTGCCAGCAGCATTGGGACTAGCGGGGGGCCCACTACCGGGGAGCTGTTTTTT
few	TRBJ2-1	TRBV6-4	TRBD2	CASSEAGGDNEQFF	TGTGCCAGCAGTGAAGCCGGGGGGGACAATGAGCAGTTCTTC
.	TRBJ1-1	TRBV27	.	CASSFGREAFF	TGTGCCAGCAGTTTCGGCAGGGAAGCTTTCTTT
.	TRBJ2-1	TRBV28	TRBD2	CASSPGTSGRALDEQFF	TGTGCCAGCAGTCCTGGGACTAGCGGGAGGGCCTTGGATGAGCAGTTCTTC
.	TRBJ1-1	TRBV19	TRBD1	CASSFPGQGDLNTEAFF	TGTGCCAGTAGTTTTCCGGGACAGGGGGACCTGAACACTGAAGCTTTCTTT
.	TRBJ1-2	TRBV4-3	.	CASSQGQSPNYGYTF	TGCGCCAGCAGCCAAGGACAATCACCTAACTATGGCTACACCTTC
.	TRBJ1-3	TRBV4-1	TRBD1	CASSQTGQSGNTIYF	TGCGCCAGCAGCCAAACGGGACAGTCAGGAAACACCATATATTTT
.	TRBJ2-1	TRBV4-2	.	CASSQEESRGGDEQFF	TGTGCCAGCAGCCAAGAGGAGTCAAGGGGCGGTGATGAGCAGTTCTTC
.	TRBJ2-2	TRBV7-2	.	CASSPHPRTVHTGELFF	TGTGCCAGCAGCCCTCACCCTCGGACAGTACACACCGGGGAGCTGTTTTTT
.	TRBJ1-1	TRBV24-1	TRBD1	CATSDLGQGGGAFF	TGTGCCACCAGTGACCTGGGACAGGGCGGCGGCGCTTTCTTT
few	TRBJ2-2	TRBV5-1	TRBD2	CASSRGTSGNTGELFF	TGCGCCAGCAGCCGAGGGACTAGCGGGAACACCGGGGAGCTGTTTTTT
.	TRBJ1-2	TRBV21-1	.	CASSSCLAGDPNYGYTF	TGTGCCAGCAGCTCTTGCTTGGCAGGGGACCCTAACTATGGCTACACCTTC
.	TRBJ1-3	TRBV10-2	.	CASSEQGEGNTIYF	TGCGCCAGCAGTGAACAGGGAGAAGGAAACACCATATATTTT
few	TRBJ1-6	TRBV3-1/TRBV3-2	.	CASSQEGQNNSPLHF	TGTGCCAGCAGCCAGGAAGGACAGAATAATTCACCCCTCCACTTT
few	TRBJ2-3	TRBV29-1	.	CSVEDGADTQYF	TGCAGCGTTGAAGATGGAGCAGATACGCAGTATTTT
.	TRBJ1-2	TRBV6-2/TRBV6-3	.	CASSYEGVRGYTF	TGTGCCAGCAGTTACGAGGGGGTGAGAGGCTACACCTTC
.	TRBJ2-1	TRBV19	.	CASSSNNEQFF	TGTGCCAGTAGTTCCAACAATGAGCAGTTCTTC
.	TRBJ2-3	TRBV27	.	CASSSLVGGGTDTQYF	TGTGCCAGCAGTTCCCTGGTCGGGGGAGGCACAGATACGCAGTATTTT
.	TRBJ2-5	TRBV10-3	.	CAISEPRETQYF	TGTGCCATCAGTGAGCCCCGAGAGACCCAGTACTTC
.	TRBJ2-3	TRBV7-9	TRBD2	CASSHSGSSTDTQYF	TGTGCCAGCAGCCATAGCGGGTCTAGCACAGATACGCAGTATTTT
.	TRBJ1-5	TRBV14	TRBD1	CASSQKGAVQPQHF	TGTGCCAGCAGCCAGAAGGGGGCAGTTCAGCCCCAGCATTTT
.	TRBJ2-7	TRBV7-9	TRBD1	CASSPGTGNYEQYF	TGTGCCAGCAGCCCAGGGACAGGGAACTACGAGCAGTACTTC
few	TRBJ2-2	TRBV27	.	CASSSLTGELFF	TGTGCCAGCAGCTCTCTCACCGGGGAGCTGTTTTTT
.	TRBJ1-3	TRBV19	.	CASSISTVSGNTIYF	TGTGCCAGTAGTATCTCGACAGTCTCTGGAAACACCATATATTTT
.	TRBJ1-2	TRBV10-3	TRBD1	CAIRPDRAGYGYTF	TGTGCCATCAGACCCGACAGGGCCGGCTATGGCTACACCTTC
.	TRBJ1-1	TRBV19	TRBD1	CASSMRTGTGNTEAFF	TGTGCCAGTAGTATGAGAACCGGGACAGGGAACACTGAAGCTTTCTTT
.	TRBJ2-1	TRBV2	TRBD1	CASSGQGYEQFF	TGTGCCAGCAGTGGACAGGGTTATGAGCAGTTCTTC
.	TRBJ1-1	TRBV28	TRBD1	CASFEGTGGTEAFF	TGTGCCAGCTTTGAAGGGACAGGGGGGACTGAAGCTTTCTTT